This note documents a single T cell receptor beta chain sequence. What it recognizes is unknown. Germline V gene sequence: CDR1 SGHNT, CDR2 YYREEE (reference sequence). V trimming: 4 bases; J trimming: 6 bases; junction bases outside the gene matches: 6. This CDR3 comprises 14 residues. These data come from a study of chemoradiotherapy in HPV16-positive cancers. At the level of the study: Candidate HPV-specific clones and shared TCR motifs came from a couple of HPV16-positive patients.

Study outcomes and limitations: Functional assays defining HPV-specific T cells used only a couple of HPV16-positive patients. During treatment, candidate HPV-specific clones and E7-related motifs expanded in tumor.

Sequenced by immunoSEQ multiplex PCR; TCRdb stores in-frame clones only, minus some. The sample contains 6,000 or so clones, under 85% of which appear only once. This TCR was sampled from a human donor with HPV-associated anogenital cancer. Sample: tumor tissue, taken from a patient who underwent chemoradiotherapy. This chain connects TRBV5-4 to TRBJ2-1; 8 bases agree with TRBD1. In DNA form, the CDR3 reads TGTGCCAGCAGCCACCGACAGGGGTTCAATGAGCAGTTCTTC. It encodes CASSHRQGFNEQFF.